This T cell receptor beta chain was identified during a study of T cells in Graves' hyperthyroidism and ophthalmopathy. The V gene lost 0 bases and the J gene lost 9 bases, with 18 bases spanning the gap. CDR3 length: 15 amino acids. Germline CDR1 reads MNHEY; CDR2 reads SMNVEV (reference sequence). Hyperthyroidism of Graves' type that showed no ophthalmopathy progression within 18 months was stable. Regions amplified from RNA transcripts were the TCR beta CDR3 regions. The HTBI primer set served for first-round RT-PCR of the TCR CDR3. TCRdb reanalysed the multiplex PCR reads using MiXCR and keeps one entry per CDR3 protein. Among some 360,000 distinct CDR3 sequences listed, 14% were seen once. This clonotype was observed a few times.

This chain joins TRBV27 and TRBJ2-7; perhaps TRBD2 as D (6 bases). Sample: blood. The receptor's source is a woman aged 55-70 years with Graves' hyperthyroidism. The CDR3 here is CASSLSSGLSMAQYF. The CDR3 nucleotides are TGTGCCAGCAGTTTATCCTCCGGACTATCGATGGCGCAGTACTTC.